These 29 T cell receptor beta chains originate from one sample sequenced in a study of regulatory T cells in long-lasting Graves disease (dated by TCRdb to the early 2020s). The protocol used for the library was multiplex PCR. The sequencing machine was an Illumina HiSeq 4000. CDR3 regions were amplified by Arm-PCR with iRepertoire HTBI primers to construct TCR beta libraries. TCRdb took the public reads, trimmed them with fastp at Q25, ran MiXCR for clone calling and kept in-frame beta chains. Under each unique CDR3 protein, matching rows form one entry showing the most common genes and DNA. The sample table holds approximately 210,000 distinct CDR3 sequences, of which approximately 20% were seen once. 22% of the sample belongs to the ten largest clones. The meaning of the sample's time point label: newly diagnosed GD, antithyroid drugs for less than 3 months. For both TCR sequencing and RNA sequencing, RNA was extracted from PBMCs using TRIzol.

The sample here was peripheral blood mononuclear cells (PBMCs), taken at new diagnosis, from a patient treated with antithyroid drugs. These receptors were obtained from a female donor with Graves disease.

This clonotype has a count of ten or more. The V gene is TRBV6-2 or TRBV6-3, the J gene TRBJ2-2; the D is unclear. Trimming took 8 bases from V and 1 from J, leaving 11 bases between them. The CDR3 consists of 14 residues. Germline V lookup: CDR1 MNHEY, CDR2 SVGEGT. The CDR3 loop reads CASVLGGNTGELFF. The CDR3 DNA follows: TGTGCCAGCGTTCTGGGCGGGAACACCGGGGAGCTGTTTTTT.

This clonotype has ten or more counts. This chain uses TRBV4-1 with TRBJ1-1; possible D gene TRBD1, 5 bases. Per germline, CDR1 MGHRA and CDR2 YSYEKL. This CDR3 region has 17 residues. Trimming removed 1 base from V and 5 bases from J, with 20 bases in between. The CDR3 spells CASSQGRTVREGTEAFF. The CDR3 DNA reads TGCGCCAGCAGCCAAGGGAGAACGGTCAGGGAAGGGACTGAAGCTTTCTTT.

This clonotype was seen repeatedly, ten times or more. The chain has TRBV19 and TRBJ1-2; 11 bases match TRBD1. J was trimmed by 2 bases and V by 5 bases; bases with no gene match: 1. CDR3 length equals 14 residues. Germline V gene sequence: CDR1 LNHDA, CDR2 SQIVND (reference sequence). The CDR3 DNA sequence: TGTGCCAGTAGTCGGGACAGGGGGAACTATGGCTACACCTTC. This translates into CASSRDRGNYGYTF.

This clonotype was found many times. The CDR3 is CASRRLAGNQETQYF. In DNA, the CDR3 is TGTGCCAGCAGAAGACTAGCGGGAAACCAAGAGACCCAGTACTTC. The rearrangement uses TRBV2 and TRBJ2-5; 11 bases are a match to TRBD2. This CDR3 contains 15 residues. Germline values: CDR1 SNHLY, CDR2 FYNNEI. The V gene end was trimmed by 6 bases and the J gene end by 0 bases; junction bases not matched to a gene: 3. Combining the CDR3 with reference TRBV2 and TRBJ2-5 gives the whole variable domain EPEVTQTPSHQVTQMGQEVILRCVPISNHLYFYWYRQILGQKVEFLVSFYNNEISEKSEIFDDQFSVERPDGSNFTLKIRSTKLEDSAMYFCASRRLAGNQETQYFGPGTRLLVL.

This clonotype was recorded many times. The V gene is TRBV12-3 or TRBV12-4, the J gene TRBJ1-1; D gene ambiguous. V dropped 1 base and J dropped 1 base, with 4 bases sitting between them. This CDR3 contains 13 residues. The CDR3 reads CASSLGENTEAFF. The CDR3 DNA reads TGTGCCAGCAGTTTAGGAGAGAACACTGAAGCTTTCTTT.

In this sample, this clonotype turned up a few times. The rearrangement links TRBV27 to TRBJ2-3, with D perhaps matching TRBD1 or TRBD2 (5 bases each). V was pared by 5 bases and J by 3 bases, with 15 bases between. Germline values: CDR1 MNHEY, CDR2 SMNVEV (reference sequence). The CDR3 length is 15 residues. The CDR3 loop is CASSTGTVQTDTQYF. The DNA of the CDR3 is TGTGCCAGCAGTACCGGGACGGTACAAACAGATACGCAGTATTTT.

The V call is TRBV10-1, the J call TRBJ2-7, with D possibly called TRBD1 or TRBD2 (5 bases each). Germline assignment: CDR1 WNHNN and CDR2 SYGVQD (reference sequence). The CDR3 is made up of 16 amino acids. Trimming removed 6 bases at V and 3 bases at J, with 21 bases between. CDR3 protein: CASSLYTGTENYEQYF. The CDR3 nucleotides are TGCGCCAGCAGCCTTTACACCGGGACGGAAAACTACGAGCAGTACTTC.

This clonotype was counted only a few times. The rearrangement joins TRBV11-2 to TRBJ1-2; TRBD1 aligns across 12 bases. J gave up 0 bases and V 5 bases, and 7 bases lay outside the gene matches. The CDR3 totals 17 residues. Per germline, CDR1 SGHAT and CDR2 FQNNGV. The CDR3 sequence is CASSRDRGPRANYGYTF. CDR3 sequence (DNA): TGTGCCAGCAGCCGGGACAGGGGGCCGAGGGCTAACTATGGCTACACCTTC.

This clonotype was observed at least ten times. The chain employs TRBV11-2 and TRBJ2-3; D possibly uses TRBD1 or TRBD2 (5 bases each). CDR1 and CDR2 from the germline V gene are SGHAT and FQNNGV. V gave up 7 bases and J gave up 2 bases, with 19 bases separating them. There are 16 residues in the CDR3. CDR3 coding DNA: TGTGCCAGCACCACTCGGGGCTATCCTCCCACAGATACGCAGTATTTT. The encoded protein is CASTTRGYPPTDTQYF.

This clonotype was seen ten or more times. The chain combines TRBV7-2 with TRBJ1-1; no firm D call. CDR1 and CDR2 (germline): SGHTA, FQGNSA. This CDR3 contains 13 residues. The germline V and J ends were trimmed by 1 base and 6 bases, with 9 bases remaining between them. CDR3 in DNA: TGTGCCAGCAGCTTAGGGGCGCTGGCTGAAGCTTTCTTT. Translation: CASSLGALAEAFF.

This clonotype has ten or more counts. This rearrangement joins TRBV6-5 to TRBJ2-1, with a tentative D call TRBD1 (5 bases). The CDR3 has 16 residues. Germline CDR1 MNHEY, CDR2 SVGAGI. The V end lost 0 bases, the J end lost 3 bases, and 12 bases lay between the germline ends. Here the CDR3 reads CASSYSGQKLYNEQFF. In DNA form, the CDR3 reads TGTGCCAGCAGTTACTCGGGGCAGAAACTCTACAATGAGCAGTTCTTC.

With respect to this clonotype: With only one base between it and a far larger clone, this is likely a read error. The V gene is TRBV11-2, the J gene TRBJ2-1; D is unclear. Germline V CDR1 and CDR2: SGHAT, FQNNGV. With 1 base removed from V and 13 bases from J, the gap between germline ends came to 17 bases. The CDR3 has 14 residues. CDR3 in amino acids: CASSLGLEQETQFF. The CDR3 nucleotides are TGTGCCAGCAGCTTAGGGCTAGAGCAAGAGACCCAGTTCTTC. The complete variable domain, with remaining parts taken from reference TRBV11-2 and TRBJ2-1, reads EAGVAQSPRYKIIEKRQSVAFWCNPISGHATLYWYQQILGQGPKLLIQFQNNGVVDDSQLPKDRFSAERLKGVDSTLKIQPAKLEDSAVYLCASSLGLEQETQFFGPGTRLTVL.

This clonotype was detected only a few times. J is TRBJ1-4 and V is TRBV18, with a possible D match to TRBD1 (6 bases). Germline V gene data show CDR1 as KGHSH and CDR2 as LQKENI. The V end lost 2 bases, the J end lost 4 bases, and 8 bases lay between the germline ends. The CDR3 runs 14 residues. CDR3 residues: CASSPWDNNEKLFF. In nucleotides, the CDR3 is TGTGCCAGCTCACCATGGGACAATAATGAAAAACTGTTTTTT.

This clonotype has ten or more counts. The chain carries TRBV2 and TRBJ2-3; 10 bases match TRBD1. The CDR3 has 14 residues. V shed 6 bases and J 6 bases; nucleotides not matched to a gene: 6. Germline CDR1 reads SNHLY; CDR2 reads FYNNEI. The CDR3 is CASRETGGLDTQYF. The CDR3 nucleotides read TGTGCCAGCAGGGAGACAGGGGGCTTGGATACGCAGTATTTT.

This clonotype has ten or more counts. The chain has TRBV10-1 and TRBJ2-3; TRBD2 is a possible D gene (5 bases). This CDR3 is 15 amino acids long. Trimming left V 0 bases short and J 2 bases short, with 9 bases between. Per the germline V gene, CDR1 is WNHNN and CDR2 is SYGVQD (reference sequence). In nucleotides, the CDR3 is TGCGCCAGCAGTGAGTCCCAGCGGTTCACAGATACGCAGTATTTT. As protein: CASSESQRFTDTQYF.

This clonotype occurred many times. The rearrangement joins TRBV7-9 to TRBJ2-7, with TRBD1 identical over 7 bases. CDR1 is SEHNR and CDR2 is FQNEAQ in the germline V gene (reference sequence). The V gene end was trimmed by 0 bases and the J gene end by 3 bases; junction bases not matched to a gene: 5. This CDR3 has 15 residues. Here the CDR3 reads CASSLARDRFYEQYF. The CDR3 nucleotides read TGTGCCAGCAGCTTAGCCCGGGACAGATTCTACGAGCAGTACTTC. Using reference TRBV7-9 and TRBJ2-7 for the parts outside the CDR3, the full variable domain is DTGVSQNPRHKITKRGQNVTFRCDPISEHNRLYWYRQTLGQGPEFLTYFQNEAQLEKSRLLSDRFSAERPKGSFSTLEIQRTEQGDSAMYLCASSLARDRFYEQYFGPGTRLTVT.

This clonotype appeared many times. This chain links TRBV6-5 with TRBJ2-2; 8 bases map to TRBD1. This CDR3 is 15 amino acids long. V lost 2 bases to trimming and J lost 4 bases; unmatched junction nucleotides: 3. The germline V gene has CDR1 MNHEY and CDR2 SVGAGI. This CDR3 reads CASSYRTGRTGELFF. DNA for the CDR3: TGTGCCAGCAGTTACAGGACAGGGCGCACCGGGGAGCTGTTTTTT.

This clonotype was counted between two and nine times. The rearrangement links TRBV6-2 or TRBV6-3 to TRBJ1-4; TRBD1 aligns across 8 bases. V lost 2 bases to trimming and J lost 8 bases; unmatched junction nucleotides: 7. The CDR3 extends over 15 amino acids. Germline V lookup: CDR1 MNHEY, CDR2 SVGEGT. CDR3 residues: CASSYTTGVLEKLFF. CDR3 bases: TGTGCCAGCAGTTACACGACAGGGGTACTCGAAAAACTGTTTTTT.

This clonotype came up many times. For the CDR3, the DNA is TGCAGCGTATCCGGGGGCTCCAATCAGCCCCAGCATTTT. As protein: CSVSGGSNQPQHF. The chain recombines TRBV29-1 with TRBJ1-5; D is possibly TRBD1 (6 bases). CDR3 length equals 13 residues. The germline CDR1 and CDR2 sequences are SQVTM and ANQGSEA. Trimming shortened V by 6 bases and J by 3 bases, and 12 bases separated the two germline ends.

At least ten counts were recorded for this clonotype. The V and J genes are TRBV2 and TRBJ2-7; weak D call: TRBD1 (7 bases). Trimming shortened V by 7 bases and J by 11 bases, and 24 bases separated the two germline ends. This CDR3 has 14 amino acids. Germline V gives CDR1 SNHLY, CDR2 FYNNEI. For the CDR3, the DNA is TGTGCCAGCACCGGAGGGGGCCTTACAGGAAGAGAGTACTTC. It is translated as CASTGGGLTGREYF.

This chain connects TRBV15 to TRBJ2-5; 7 nucleotides match TRBD2. The CDR3 length is 16 residues. V shed 4 bases and J 0 bases; nucleotides not matched to a gene: 8. Germline CDR1 LNHNV, CDR2 YYDKDF (reference sequence). The CDR3 region is CATSNWGAGDQETQYF. CDR3 coding DNA: TGTGCCACCAGCAATTGGGGTGCGGGAGACCAAGAGACCCAGTACTTC.

CDR3 nucleotides: TGTGCCAGCAGTTACTCGCCGGGGTGGACAGATACGCAGTATTTT. Residues: CASSYSPGWTDTQYF. The rearrangement uses TRBV6-2 or TRBV6-3 and TRBJ2-3; a weak D match, TRBD2 (5 bases). The germline CDR1 and CDR2 sequences are MNHEY and SVGEGT. V was cut by 0 bases and J by 3 bases, with 10 bases left in between. CDR3 size: 15 residues.

This clonotype showed up many times. The chain uses TRBV6-1 and TRBJ2-1; TRBD2 aligns across 7 bases. V lost 8 bases and J lost 8; bases outside the gene matches: 9. Germline CDR1 MNHNS, CDR2 SASEGT. This CDR3 comprises 13 residues. CDR3 nucleotides: TGTGCCAGCCGGAAGAGCGGGAAAGATGAGCAGTTCTTC. Encoded protein: CASRKSGKDEQFF.

The CDR3 protein is CSARATGGDNSPLHF. The CDR3 DNA reads TGCAGTGCTAGAGCCACAGGGGGAGATAATTCACCCCTCCACTTT. This chain joins TRBV20-1 and TRBJ1-6; TRBD1 matches at 8 bases. The germline CDR1 and CDR2 sequences are DFQATT and SNEGSKA (reference sequence). Unmatched junction bases numbered 4, after V lost 1 base and J lost 5 bases. This CDR3 has 15 residues.

This clonotype was seen many times. This chain links TRBV2 with TRBJ2-5; the match to TRBD1 covers 11 bases. In germline, CDR1 is SNHLY, CDR2 FYNNEI. The CDR3 spans 15 residues. J was trimmed by 5 bases and V by 5 bases; bases with no gene match: 7. DNA for the CDR3: TGTGCCAGCAGTAGGGACAGGGGGTCTCGGGAGACCCAGTACTTC. Residues: CASSRDRGSRETQYF. Full variable domain (rest looked up from reference TRBV2 and TRBJ2-5): EPEVTQTPSHQVTQMGQEVILRCVPISNHLYFYWYRQILGQKVEFLVSFYNNEISEKSEIFDDQFSVERPDGSNFTLKIRSTKLEDSAMYFCASSRDRGSRETQYFGPGTRLLVL.

This clonotype was seen repeatedly, ten times or more. The V gene is TRBV4-1, the J gene TRBJ1-5, with D perhaps TRBD1 (5 bases). Trimming removed 3 bases at V and 1 base at J, with 13 bases between. Germline loops: CDR1 MGHRA, CDR2 YSYEKL. The CDR3 runs to 16 residues. The CDR3 DNA sequence: TGCGCCAGCAGCCACCTCCACAGGAAAAGCAATCAGCCCCAGCATTTT. Amino acids: CASSHLHRKSNQPQHF.

This clonotype was detected only a few times. The rearrangement links TRBV24-1 to TRBJ2-1, with 8 bases that match TRBD2. There are 18 residues in the CDR3. Per germline, CDR1 KGHDR and CDR2 SFDVKD. J was trimmed by 10 bases and V by 2 bases; bases with no gene match: 18. CDR3 DNA sequence: TGTGCCACCAGTGATTCGGATAGCGGGGCCCCTTTTGGGGAAGAGCAGTTCTTC. It is translated as CATSDSDSGAPFGEEQFF.

This clonotype has ten or more counts. The chain uses TRBV30 and TRBJ2-3; D ambiguous. The CDR3 has 11 amino acids. V was clipped by 2 bases and J by 6 bases, with 6 bases between them. Germline V lookup: CDR1 GTSNPN, CDR2 SVGIG (reference sequence). CDR3: CAWSLGDTQYF. The DNA of the CDR3 is TGTGCCTGGAGTTTGGGGGATACGCAGTATTTT.

This clonotype was seen many times. This sequence joins TRBV2 and TRBJ2-7; 8 nucleotides agree with TRBD2. This CDR3 is built from 13 residues. Germline CDR1 reads SNHLY; CDR2 reads FYNNEI. V dropped 10 bases and J dropped 0; count of bases not matched to a gene: 5. The CDR3 nucleotides read TGTGCCACCCGGGGGGGGAGCTCCTACGAGCAGTACTTC. It translates to CATRGGSSYEQYF.